Shown below are 31 T cell receptor beta chains from a single sample sequenced in a study of cytomegalovirus exposure and HLA in healthy donors. The PCR used 60 Vbeta and 13 Jbeta primers. TCRdb keeps only in-frame clones here, not all; method: immunoSEQ multiplex PCR. The table has under 200,000 clones, around 82% seen once. The material sequenced was PBMCs. The receptors originated from a man aged 50-60 years in good health and CMV-seropositive.

The chain combines TRBV7-2 with TRBJ2-1, with TRBD2 identical over 7 bases. The CDR3 has 15 residues. The germline V gene has CDR1 SGHTA and CDR2 FQGNSA. The V segment lost 2 bases and the J segment 10 bases; nucleotides outside the gene matches: 11. This CDR3 is CASSLNRDYIKEQFF. DNA for the CDR3: TGTGCCAGCAGCTTAAACCGGGACTACATAAAAGAGCAGTTCTTC.

CDR3 region: CASSSGQGFYEQYF. In DNA, the CDR3 is TGTGCCAGCAGCTCGGGACAGGGGTTTTACGAGCAGTACTTC. The chain combines TRBV5-4 with TRBJ2-7, with 10 bases fitting TRBD1. Germline V gene sequence: CDR1 SGHNT, CDR2 YYREEE (reference sequence). The CDR3 runs 14 residues. Germline trimming cut 3 bases from V and 4 bases from J; bases unmatched to any gene: 4. The full variable domain, in which reference TRBV5-4 and TRBJ2-7 provide the parts outside the CDR3, is ETGVTQSPTHLIKTRGQQVTLRCSSQSGHNTVSWYQQALGQGPQFIFQYYREEENGRGNFPPRFSGLQFPNYSSELNVNALELDDSALYLCASSSGQGFYEQYFGPGTRLTVT.

The chain has TRBV2 and TRBJ2-5, with a weak D call TRBD2 (5 bases). This CDR3 contains 11 residues. Germline lookup yields CDR1 SNHLY and CDR2 FYNNEI. V was shortened by 9 bases and J by 5 bases, with 10 bases between the two germline ends. The CDR3 coding sequence is TGTGCCAGGCGGGCCGGGGAGACCCAGTACTTC. Translated: CARRAGETQYF.

The rearrangement uses TRBV27 and TRBJ1-4; 9 bases are a match to TRBD1. The trim removed 8 bases at V and 2 bases at J, leaving 12 bases unmatched. Looked up from germline, CDR1 is MNHEY and CDR2 is SMNVEV (reference sequence). The CDR3 consists of 17 residues. The CDR3, as DNA: TGTGCCAGCGGGGGACAGGGAGGTCTTACGACTAATGAAAAACTGTTTTTT. Protein product: CASGGQGGLTTNEKLFF. The complete variable domain, with remaining parts taken from reference TRBV27 and TRBJ1-4, reads EAQVTQNPRYLITVTGKKLTVTCSQNMNHEYMSWYRQDPGLGLRQIYYSMNVEVTDKGDVPEGYKVSRKEKRNFPLILESPSPNQTSLYFCASGGQGGLTTNEKLFFGSGTQLSVL.

CDR3 in DNA: TGTGCCAGCAGCACGTCCTCCGGGACTAGCGGGGACGAGCAGTACTTC. Amino acid sequence: CASSTSSGTSGDEQYF. The chain links TRBV5-4 to TRBJ2-7; 13 bases map to TRBD2. V lost 4 bases, J lost 5 bases, and 9 bases stayed unmatched. CDR1 and CDR2 from the germline V gene are SGHNT and YYREEE (reference sequence). This CDR3 has 16 residues.

The chain links TRBV7-6 to TRBJ2-2; tentative D call: TRBD1 (6 bases). This CDR3 has 16 amino acids. Looked up from germline, CDR1 is SGHVS and CDR2 is FNYEAQ. V was pared by 0 bases and J by 1 base, with 9 bases between. The CDR3 nucleotides are TGTGCCAGCAGCTTAGCGGACAGTGGGAACACCGGGGAGCTGTTTTTT. Translated: CASSLADSGNTGELFF.

V and J are TRBV10-3 and TRBJ2-7; 11 bases agree with TRBD1. CDR3 length: 14 residues. V lost 4 bases and J lost 7; bases outside the gene matches: 6. Per germline, CDR1 ENHRY and CDR2 SYGVKD. In nucleotides, the CDR3 is TGTGCCATCAGTGTGGACAGGGGGCTAAGGGAGCAGTACTTC. It is translated as CAISVDRGLREQYF.

The J gene is TRBJ2-5, the V gene TRBV7-9; possible D gene TRBD2, 6 bases. The V gene lost 4 bases and the J gene lost 7 bases, with 10 bases spanning the gap. This CDR3 comprises 12 residues. Germline V CDR1 and CDR2: SEHNR, FQNEAQ (reference sequence). CDR3 amino acids: CASSWGDGTQYF. The CDR3 coding sequence is TGTGCCAGCAGCTGGGGGGACGGGACCCAGTACTTC.

The rearrangement joins TRBV7-3 to TRBJ2-7; 12 nucleotides agree with TRBD2. The CDR3 covers 16 residues. Trimming removed 2 bases from V and 7 bases from J; junction bases left unmatched: 9. Germline lookup yields CDR1 SGHTA and CDR2 FQGTGA. The CDR3 loop reads CASSLGASGRAEEQYF. For the CDR3, the DNA is TGTGCCAGCAGCTTAGGTGCTAGCGGGAGGGCCGAGGAGCAGTACTTC.

This clone was recorded only once. The rearrangement joins TRBV28 to TRBJ2-7; D may be TRBD1 (5 bases). V dropped 6 bases and J dropped 7 bases, with 16 bases sitting between them. CDR3 size: 13 residues. Germline lookup yields CDR1 MDHEN and CDR2 SYDVKM. CDR3 loop: CASSTGSVGEQYF. CDR3 DNA sequence: TGTGCCAGCAGCACAGGATCCGTGGGGGAGCAGTACTTC. Variable domain in full (rest from reference TRBV28 and TRBJ2-7): DVKVTQSSRYLVKRTGEKVFLECVQDMDHENMFWYRQDPGLGLRLIYFSYDVKMKEKGDIPEGYSVSREKKERFSLILESASTNQTSMYLCASSTGSVGEQYFGPGTRLTVT.

The sample holds a few counts of this clone. The chain couples TRBV4-1 to TRBJ2-7, with TRBD2 matching over 10 bases. The trim removed 4 bases at V and 4 bases at J, leaving 7 bases unmatched. Germline values: CDR1 MGHRA, CDR2 YSYEKL. This CDR3 spans 15 amino acids. CDR3 sequence (DNA): TGCGCCAGCAGCCCACGGACTAGCGGAACTTACGAGCAGTACTTC. Its translation: CASSPRTSGTYEQYF.

In this sample, this clone turned up a few times. V usage is TRBV19 and J usage is TRBJ1-5, with a possible D match to TRBD1 (6 bases). CDR1 is LNHDA and CDR2 is SQIVND in the germline V gene (reference sequence). Trimming removed 5 bases at V and 9 bases at J, with 14 bases between. The CDR3 runs to 13 residues. CDR3 bases: TGTGCCAGTAGTCGGGGACATAGTGGGCCCCAGCATTTT. It encodes CASSRGHSGPQHF.

V is TRBV29-1 and J is TRBJ1-3; tentative D call: TRBD1 (5 bases). CDR1 is SQVTM and CDR2 is ANQGSEA in the germline V gene. V shed 6 bases and J shed 4 bases, with 13 bases lying between them. CDR3 length: 13 amino acids. The CDR3 DNA reads as TGCAGCGTGAGGCAGGGAGGAGGAAACACCATATATTTT. Translated, it gives CSVRQGGGNTIYF.

This clone was observed a few times. This chain connects TRBV10-3 to TRBJ1-1; D unresolved. The CDR3 consists of 14 residues. In germline, CDR1 is ENHRY, CDR2 SYGVKD. V was clipped by 6 bases and J by 4 bases, with 15 bases between them. The CDR3 loop is CAISGSGLGTEAFF. CDR3 coding DNA: TGTGCCATCAGCGGATCGGGTCTGGGCACTGAAGCTTTCTTT.

The genes are TRBV6-1 and TRBJ2-3; D ambiguous. The CDR3 is made up of 12 amino acids. Trimming took 6 bases from V and 5 from J, leaving 9 bases between them. The germline CDR1 and CDR2 sequences are MNHNS and SASEGT. Written as DNA, the CDR3 is TGTGCCAGCAGCCGCTACGGAGATACGCAGTATTTT. Translating it yields CASSRYGDTQYF.

This chain uses TRBV9 with TRBJ1-2; 8 bases are a match to TRBD1. Germline V CDR1 and CDR2: SGDLS, YYNGEE. The CDR3 is 15 amino acids. Trimming cost V 0 bases and J 3 bases; bases outside gene matches: 4. In DNA form, the CDR3 reads TGTGCCAGCAGCGTAGGGACAGGGTGGTACTATGGCTACACCTTC. It yields the protein CASSVGTGWYYGYTF.

The chain employs TRBV7-3 and TRBJ2-2; D may be TRBD2 (6 bases). V shed 4 bases and J shed 8 bases, with 11 bases lying between them. The CDR3 length is 13 residues. The germline V gene has CDR1 SGHTA and CDR2 FQGTGA. CDR3 residues: CASSYSGTGELFF. In nucleotides, the CDR3 is TGTGCCAGCAGCTACTCCGGGACTGGGGAGCTGTTTTTT.

The rearrangement uses TRBV7-6 and TRBJ1-6; D perhaps matches TRBD1 (6 bases). The germline V gene has CDR1 SGHVS and CDR2 FNYEAQ. The CDR3 has 16 residues. V was cut by 6 bases and J by 0 bases, with 12 bases left in between. The CDR3 region is CASSLGGSSYNSPLHF. CDR3 nucleotides: TGTGCCAGCAGTCTAGGGGGTAGCTCCTATAATTCACCCCTCCACTTT. Variable domain in full (rest from reference TRBV7-6 and TRBJ1-6): GAGVSQSPRYKVTKRGQDVALRCDPISGHVSLYWYRQALGQGPEFLTYFNYEAQQDKSGLPNDRFSAERPEGSISTLTIQRTEQRDSAMYRCASSLGGSSYNSPLHFGNGTRLTVT.

The chain employs TRBV19 and TRBJ1-5; maybe TRBD1 (5 bases). Germline V lookup: CDR1 LNHDA, CDR2 SQIVND (reference sequence). This CDR3 comprises 17 residues. With 6 bases removed from V and 5 bases from J, the gap between germline ends came to 23 bases. The CDR3 spells CASRSRLGTLPDQPQHF. Here the CDR3 DNA reads TGTGCCAGTAGGAGTCGGTTAGGGACTTTACCGGATCAGCCCCAGCATTTT.

This clone occurred once. The V call is TRBV19, the J call TRBJ1-3; D perhaps matches TRBD1 (6 bases). The germline V gene encodes CDR1 LNHDA and CDR2 SQIVND (reference sequence). V lost 7 bases, J lost 2 bases, and 12 bases lay in between. This CDR3 spans 14 amino acids. The CDR3 reads CASNSGETGNTIYF. Here the CDR3 DNA reads TGTGCCAGTAACTCAGGGGAAACTGGAAACACCATATATTTT.

This chain links TRBV5-6 with TRBJ2-3; maybe TRBD1 (5 bases). Trimming pared 0 bases from V and 3 bases from J, leaving 11 bases between. CDR3 length equals 15 residues. CDR1 is SGHDT and CDR2 is YYEEEE in the germline V gene. In DNA form, the CDR3 reads TGTGCCAGCAGCTTGGTCGTTAGGGGTACAGATACGCAGTATTTT. This translates into CASSLVVRGTDTQYF.

V usage is TRBV28 and J usage is TRBJ2-5, with D perhaps TRBD2 (7 bases). Germline CDR1 and CDR2: MDHEN and SYDVKM. This CDR3 comprises 14 residues. V dropped 3 bases and J dropped 7 bases, with 15 bases sitting between them. In DNA form, the CDR3 reads TGTGCCAGCAGTTTCGGACAGAAGCGGGGGACCCAGTACTTC. This encodes CASSFGQKRGTQYF. The full variable domain, with the rest looked up from reference TRBV28 and TRBJ2-5, is DVKVTQSSRYLVKRTGEKVFLECVQDMDHENMFWYRQDPGLGLRLIYFSYDVKMKEKGDIPEGYSVSREKKERFSLILESASTNQTSMYLCASSFGQKRGTQYFGPGTRLLVL.

This chain joins TRBV18 and TRBJ2-5, with D unclear. The DNA end lines up better with TRBJ2-7; the J call may be wrong. Per germline, CDR1 KGHSH and CDR2 LQKENI. The CDR3 loop spans 12 amino acids. The CDR3 protein is CASSPGGYEQYF. The CDR3 DNA reads as TGTGCCAGCTCACCAGGCGGCTACGAGCAGTACTTC.

This clone occurred a few times. V usage is TRBV7-3 and J usage is TRBJ2-5; possibly TRBD1 for D (5 bases). Germline lookup yields CDR1 SGHTA and CDR2 FQGTGA. There are 16 residues in the CDR3. V gave up 5 bases and J gave up 1 base, with 17 bases separating them. CDR3 bases: TGTGCCAGCAGCCTTGGTCCTGGGGCGATCCAAGAGACCCAGTACTTC. This translates into CASSLGPGAIQETQYF.

This chain connects TRBV7-9 to TRBJ1-3, with a weak D call TRBD1 (5 bases). The CDR3 is 15 amino acids. CDR1 is SEHNR, CDR2 FQNEAQ, per germline (reference sequence). Trimming removed 0 bases from V and 4 bases from J, with 10 bases in between. As DNA, the CDR3 is TGTGCCAGCAGCTTAGCGTCAGGGATCGGAAACACCATATATTTT. Its protein is CASSLASGIGNTIYF.

The chain recombines TRBV5-6 with TRBJ1-3; 7 bases are a match to TRBD1. The CDR3 is made up of 16 amino acids. Trimming at V came to 6 bases and at J to 0 bases, leaving 9 bases not matched to a gene. Germline assignment: CDR1 SGHDT and CDR2 YYEEEE. CDR3 DNA: TGTGCCAGCATCAGACAGGGCTCATACTCTGGAAACACCATATATTTT. Protein: CASIRQGSYSGNTIYF.

J is TRBJ2-5 and V is TRBV4-3; D remains ambiguous. The CDR3 sequence is 13 residues long. V gave up 0 bases and J gave up 5 bases, with 7 bases separating them. CDR1 is LGHNA, CDR2 YSLEER, per germline. The CDR3 DNA sequence: TGCGCCAGCAGCCAAGAGAGGTTGGAGACCCAGTACTTC. Amino acid sequence: CASSQERLETQYF.

The chain combines TRBV19 with TRBJ2-2, with D unclear. With 0 bases removed from V and 5 bases from J, the gap between germline ends came to 13 bases. Germline assignment: CDR1 LNHDA and CDR2 SQIVND (reference sequence). The CDR3 loop spans 16 amino acids. The CDR3 DNA is TGTGCCAGTAGTATAGATTCGCACAGAGATACCGGGGAGCTGTTTTTT. Protein sequence: CASSIDSHRDTGELFF.

The J gene is TRBJ2-7, the V gene TRBV5-1, with 8 bases aligning to TRBD1. In germline, CDR1 is SGHRS, CDR2 YFSETQ. With 3 bases clipped from V and 3 bases from J, the junction kept 8 bases outside the gene matches. This CDR3 is 15 amino acids long. CDR3 DNA sequence: TGCGCCAGCAGCTACACGATTGACAGGGGCTACGAGCAGTACTTC. This encodes CASSYTIDRGYEQYF.

This chain connects TRBV28 to TRBJ1-2; D is undetermined. CDR3 length equals 14 residues. The germline V gene encodes CDR1 MDHEN and CDR2 SYDVKM. V lost 5 bases and J lost 0, with 10 bases in between. CDR3 protein: CASSRGGANYGYTF. CDR3 DNA sequence: TGTGCCAGCAGTCGAGGAGGAGCTAACTATGGCTACACCTTC.

The V and J genes are TRBV28 and TRBJ2-7, with TRBD1 matching over 8 bases. Per germline, CDR1 MDHEN and CDR2 SYDVKM. The CDR3 sequence is 15 residues long. The V segment lost 5 bases and the J segment 4 bases; nucleotides outside the gene matches: 10. Written as DNA, the CDR3 is TGTGCCAGCAGTCGTACCAGGGGGCGCAGGTACGAGCAGTACTTC. Translation: CASSRTRGRRYEQYF.